The 5 T cell receptor beta chains below were found in one sample sequenced in a study of T cells in tuberculosis listed by TCRdb under 2018. The library relied on the immunoSEQ multiplex PCR assay. As stored in TCRdb, this immuneACCESS dataset retains in-frame rearrangements with V and J assigned. A fraction of the clones does not appear; measured against another copy, unresolved V genes explain less than half of the discrepancy, and the remainder lacks a known reason. The sample profile shows about 30,000 clones; around 94% of them were found once. In total, the top ten clones hold under 9.5% of the sample. Input material: PBMCs. These TCRs come from a donor aged 10 to 29 with latent tuberculosis or without tuberculosis infection.

The J gene is TRBJ1-5, the V gene TRBV6-5; 8 nucleotides line up with TRBD1. Trimming removed 6 bases from V and 4 bases from J; junction bases left unmatched: 5. The CDR3 loop spans 14 amino acids. Germline lookup yields CDR1 MNHEY and CDR2 SVGAGI. The CDR3, as DNA: TGTGCCAGCAGCCGGGGACAGGAGAATCAGCCCCAGCATTTT. Translated, it gives CASSRGQENQPQHF.

The chain uses TRBV9 and TRBJ1-2, with D perhaps TRBD1 (6 bases). CDR1 is SGDLS, CDR2 YYNGEE, per germline. There are 12 residues in the CDR3. V was trimmed by 3 bases and J by 4 bases, leaving 7 bases between them. The CDR3 region is CASSGDIYGYTF. CDR3 nucleotide sequence: TGTGCCAGCAGCGGGGACATCTATGGCTACACCTTC.

The chain joins TRBV15 to TRBJ1-5; unclear D gene. The CDR3 is 17 residues long. Germline values: CDR1 LNHNV, CDR2 YYDKDF (reference sequence). V was pared by 0 bases and J by 0 bases, with 12 bases between. CDR3 loop: CATSRDPGTYSNQPQHF. DNA of the CDR3: TGTGCCACCAGCAGAGATCCAGGCACCTATAGCAATCAGCCCCAGCATTTT.

The V and J genes are TRBV9 and TRBJ2-4; TRBD1 might be the D (8 bases). This CDR3 spans 13 amino acids. Germline V gene data show CDR1 as SGDLS and CDR2 as YYNGEE. Trimming removed 4 bases from V and 8 bases from J, with 13 bases in between. The CDR3 DNA reads as TGTGCCAGCAGCATCACAGGGGGGGACATTCAGTACTTC. Protein product: CASSITGGDIQYF.

The chain uses TRBV28 and TRBJ2-3, with 8 bases that match TRBD1. Germline V lookup: CDR1 MDHEN, CDR2 SYDVKM. Unmatched junction bases numbered 8, after V lost 5 bases and J lost 4 bases. This CDR3 contains 15 residues. The CDR3 loop reads CASSLGQGSPDTQYF. Written as DNA, the CDR3 is TGTGCCAGCAGTCTCGGACAGGGTTCGCCAGATACGCAGTATTTT.